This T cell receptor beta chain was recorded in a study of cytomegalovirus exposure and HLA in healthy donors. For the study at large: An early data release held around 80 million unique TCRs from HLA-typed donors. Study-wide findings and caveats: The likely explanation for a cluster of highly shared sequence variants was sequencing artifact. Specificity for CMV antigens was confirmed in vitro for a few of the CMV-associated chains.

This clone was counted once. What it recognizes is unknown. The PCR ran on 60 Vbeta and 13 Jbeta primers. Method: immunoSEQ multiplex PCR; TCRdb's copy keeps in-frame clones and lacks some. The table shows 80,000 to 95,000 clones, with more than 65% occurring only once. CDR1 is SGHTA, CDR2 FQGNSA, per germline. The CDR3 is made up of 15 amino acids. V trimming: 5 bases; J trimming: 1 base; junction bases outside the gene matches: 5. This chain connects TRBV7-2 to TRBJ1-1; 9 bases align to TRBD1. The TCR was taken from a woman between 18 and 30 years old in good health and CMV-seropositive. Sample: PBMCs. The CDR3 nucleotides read TGTGCCAGCAGCCCGAACAGGGGGCAGAACACTGAAGCTTTCTTT. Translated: CASSPNRGQNTEAFF.